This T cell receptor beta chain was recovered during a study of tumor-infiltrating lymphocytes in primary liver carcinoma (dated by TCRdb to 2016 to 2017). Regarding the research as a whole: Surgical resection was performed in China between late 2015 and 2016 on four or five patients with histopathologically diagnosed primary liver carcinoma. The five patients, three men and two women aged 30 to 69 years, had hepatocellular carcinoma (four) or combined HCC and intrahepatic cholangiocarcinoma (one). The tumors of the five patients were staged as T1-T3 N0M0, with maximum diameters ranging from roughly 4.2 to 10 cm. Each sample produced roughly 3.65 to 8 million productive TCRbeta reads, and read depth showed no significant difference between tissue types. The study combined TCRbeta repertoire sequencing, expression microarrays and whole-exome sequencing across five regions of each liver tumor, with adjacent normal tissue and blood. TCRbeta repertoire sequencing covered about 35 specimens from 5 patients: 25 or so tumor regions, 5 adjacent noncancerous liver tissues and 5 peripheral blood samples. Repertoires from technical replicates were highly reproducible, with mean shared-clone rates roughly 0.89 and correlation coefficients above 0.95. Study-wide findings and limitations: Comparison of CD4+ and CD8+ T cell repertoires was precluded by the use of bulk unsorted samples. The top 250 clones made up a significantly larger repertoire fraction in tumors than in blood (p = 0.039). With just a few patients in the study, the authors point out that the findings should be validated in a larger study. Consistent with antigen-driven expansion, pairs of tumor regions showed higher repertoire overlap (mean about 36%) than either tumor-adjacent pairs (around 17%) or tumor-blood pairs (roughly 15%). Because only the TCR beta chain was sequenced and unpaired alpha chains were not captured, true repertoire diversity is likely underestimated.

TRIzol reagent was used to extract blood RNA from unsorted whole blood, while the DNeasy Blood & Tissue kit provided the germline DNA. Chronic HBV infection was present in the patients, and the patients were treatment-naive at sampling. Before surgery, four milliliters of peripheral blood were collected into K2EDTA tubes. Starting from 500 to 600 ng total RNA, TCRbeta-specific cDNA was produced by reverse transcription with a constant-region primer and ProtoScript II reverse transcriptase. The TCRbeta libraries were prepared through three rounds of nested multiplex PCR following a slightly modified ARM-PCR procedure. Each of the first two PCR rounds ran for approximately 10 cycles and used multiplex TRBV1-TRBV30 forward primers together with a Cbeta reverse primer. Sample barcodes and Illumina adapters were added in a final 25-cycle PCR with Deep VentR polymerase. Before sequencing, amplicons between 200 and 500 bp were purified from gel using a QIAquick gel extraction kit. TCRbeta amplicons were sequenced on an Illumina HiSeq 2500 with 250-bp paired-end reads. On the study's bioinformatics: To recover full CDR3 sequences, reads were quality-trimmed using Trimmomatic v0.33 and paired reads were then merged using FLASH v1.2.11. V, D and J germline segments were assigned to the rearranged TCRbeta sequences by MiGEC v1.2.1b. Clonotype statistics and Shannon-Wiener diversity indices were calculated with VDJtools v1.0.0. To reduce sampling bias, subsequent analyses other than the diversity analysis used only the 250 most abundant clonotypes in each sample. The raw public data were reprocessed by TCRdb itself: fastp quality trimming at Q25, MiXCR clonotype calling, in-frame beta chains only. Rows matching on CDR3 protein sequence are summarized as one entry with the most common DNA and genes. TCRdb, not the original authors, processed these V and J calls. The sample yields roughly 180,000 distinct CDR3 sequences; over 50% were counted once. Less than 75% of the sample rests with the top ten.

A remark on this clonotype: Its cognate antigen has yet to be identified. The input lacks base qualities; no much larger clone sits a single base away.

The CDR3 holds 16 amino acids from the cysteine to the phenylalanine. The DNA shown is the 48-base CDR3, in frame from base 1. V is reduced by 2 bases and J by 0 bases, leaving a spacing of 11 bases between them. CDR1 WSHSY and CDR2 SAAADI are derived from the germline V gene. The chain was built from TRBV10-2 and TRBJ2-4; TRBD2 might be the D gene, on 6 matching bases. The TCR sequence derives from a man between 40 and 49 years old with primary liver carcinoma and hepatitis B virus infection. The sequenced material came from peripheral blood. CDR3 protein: CASSEAAGLAKNIQYF. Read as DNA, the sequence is TGCGCCAGCAGTGAGGCGGCGGGACTAGCCAAAAACATTCAGTACTTC.